The rows below give T cell receptor beta chains drawn from one sample of a study of blood T cell repertoires in COVID-19. Profiling relied on immunoSEQ multiplex PCR, and the TCRdb table lists in-frame clones only, not all of them. In the table there are around 300,000 clones, roughly 90% of which are singletons. Material for sequencing was peripheral blood. The receptors were sampled from a woman in her 30s with COVID-19, enrolled during active disease. CDR3s include the opening cysteine and the closing phenylalanine or tryptophan. The D gene is left open where the match is weak. The listing skips clone size in some rows; elsewhere it reads once, few, many or a size class.

clone_size	j_call	d_call	v_call	cdr3_aa	cdr3_nt
.	TRBJ2-5	TRBD1	TRBV5-8	CASRRTGGQETQYF	TGTGCCAGCAGACGGACAGGGGGGCAAGAGACCCAGTACTTC
.	TRBJ2-3	TRBD1	TRBV11-2	CASGTGYTDTQYF	TGTGCCAGCGGGACAGGGTACACAGATACGCAGTATTTT
once	TRBJ2-1	TRBD2	TRBV18	CASSPSSSGSEQFF	TGTGCCAGCTCACCTTCTTCTAGCGGGAGCGAGCAGTTCTTC
.	TRBJ2-7	TRBD1	TRBV5-1	CASSPGQGPYEQYF	TGCGCCAGCAGCCCGGGACAGGGACCCTACGAGCAGTACTTC
few	TRBJ1-1	TRBD1	TRBV15	CATSRDRDRDTEAFF	TGTGCCACCAGCAGAGACCGGGACAGGGACACTGAAGCTTTCTTT
once	TRBJ1-2	.	TRBV6-5	CASSLQDSPYYGYTF	TGTGCCAGCAGTCTTCAGGACAGTCCTTACTATGGCTACACCTTC
.	TRBJ2-1	.	TRBV7-8	CASSLGLSIYNEQFF	TGTGCCAGCAGCTTAGGGCTCTCGATCTACAATGAGCAGTTCTTC
.	TRBJ1-2	.	TRBV28	CASSGTGDYGYTF	TGTGCCAGCAGCGGTACAGGCGACTATGGCTACACCTTC
.	TRBJ2-1	TRBD2	TRBV27	CASSRIFSGTSYNEQFF	TGTGCCAGCAGTCGGATCTTTAGCGGGACTTCCTACAATGAGCAGTTCTTC
.	TRBJ1-4	TRBD1	TRBV3-1/TRBV3-2	CASSPRAGQGDEKLFF	TGTGCCAGCAGCCCCCGGGCCGGGCAGGGGGACGAAAAACTGTTTTTT
.	TRBJ1-5	.	TRBV7-2	CASSSSEGTPQHF	TGTGCCAGCAGCTCATCGGAGGGGACGCCCCAGCATTTT
.	TRBJ2-1	.	TRBV29-1	CSVELGRRYNEQFF	TGCAGCGTTGAATTGGGTCGGAGATACAATGAGCAGTTCTTC
.	TRBJ2-1	TRBD1	TRBV7-2	CASSLGQGNNEQFF	TGTGCCAGCAGCTTAGGACAGGGCAACAATGAGCAGTTCTTC
few	TRBJ1-4	TRBD1	TRBV10-3	CAISKQGAGEKLFF	TGTGCCATCAGTAAACAGGGGGCTGGTGAAAAACTGTTTTTT
.	TRBJ2-2	TRBD1	TRBV19	CASSLRSGTGTNTGELFF	TGTGCCAGTAGTTTGAGGTCCGGGACAGGGACTAACACCGGGGAGCTGTTTTTT
.	TRBJ2-7	.	TRBV27	CASSFGQLYEQYF	TGTGCCAGCAGTTTTGGACAGCTCTACGAGCAGTACTTC
once	TRBJ1-1	.	TRBV28	CASRVPVTGTEAFF	TGTGCCAGCCGAGTTCCTGTGACAGGAACTGAAGCTTTCTTT
.	TRBJ2-7	.	TRBV27	CASSLSVPRSSYEQYF	TGTGCCAGCAGTTTATCGGTCCCTAGAAGCTCCTACGAGCAGTACTTC
.	TRBJ1-1	TRBD1	TRBV11-2	CASSPSGQGQLNTEAFF	TGTGCCAGCAGCCCGTCAGGACAGGGACAATTGAACACTGAAGCTTTCTTT
.	TRBJ1-1	.	TRBV5-5	CASSLVPRLEAFF	TGTGCCAGCAGCTTGGTACCGCGTCTTGAAGCTTTCTTT
once	TRBJ2-1	TRBD2	TRBV6-1	CASSETAGGAYNEQFF	TGTGCCAGCAGTGAAACAGCGGGAGGGGCCTACAATGAGCAGTTCTTC
.	TRBJ2-2	.	TRBV27	CASRQAGNTGELFF	TGTGCCAGCAGGCAAGCGGGGAACACCGGGGAGCTGTTTTTT
.	TRBJ1-3	TRBD1	TRBV10-2	CASSGIGTGAGNTIYF	TGCGCCAGCAGTGGAATAGGGACAGGGGCTGGAAACACCATATATTTT
once	TRBJ1-5	.	TRBV6-5	CASQEMDRQGQPQHF	TGTGCCAGCCAGGAAATGGACAGACAAGGTCAGCCCCAGCATTTT
.	TRBJ2-1	.	TRBV24-1	CATSDRGLSHEQFF	TGTGCCACCAGTGACCGCGGACTGTCACATGAGCAGTTCTTC
few	TRBJ2-3	.	TRBV4-2	CASSPNEASSTDTQYF	TGTGCCAGCAGCCCAAACGAAGCGTCTAGCACAGATACGCAGTATTTT
.	TRBJ1-2	.	TRBV3-1/TRBV3-2	CASSQAGYYGYTF	TGTGCCAGCAGCCAAGCGGGGTACTATGGCTACACCTTC
.	TRBJ1-1	.	TRBV7-9	CASSQGSNTEAFF	TGTGCCAGCAGCCAGGGGTCGAACACTGAAGCTTTCTTT
.	TRBJ2-2	.	TRBV19	CASSIPPSAPNTGELFF	TGTGCCAGTAGTATCCCCCCGAGCGCTCCGAACACCGGGGAGCTGTTTTTT
.	TRBJ2-7	.	TRBV6-5	CASSRGGAYEQYF	TGTGCCAGCAGTCGAGGCGGGGCCTACGAGCAGTACTTC
.	TRBJ2-3	.	TRBV3-1/TRBV3-2	CASSQEQPHTTDTQYF	TGTGCCAGCAGCCAAGAACAGCCCCATACCACAGATACGCAGTATTTT
.	TRBJ2-5	.	TRBV9	CASSVGSGARSYQETQYF	TGTGCCAGCAGCGTAGGTTCAGGGGCCAGAAGTTACCAAGAGACCCAGTACTTC
.	TRBJ2-1	TRBD2	TRBV6-1	CASSDVGLAGVDEQFF	TGTGCCAGCAGTGACGTCGGACTAGCGGGAGTCGATGAGCAGTTCTTC
.	TRBJ1-2	.	TRBV7-8	CASSLEAVYYGYTF	TGTGCCAGCAGCTTAGAAGCCGTTTACTATGGCTACACCTTC
.	TRBJ1-1	.	TRBV7-8	CASTQTGRNTEAFF	TGTGCCAGCACTCAAACAGGGCGGAACACTGAAGCTTTCTTT
.	TRBJ2-1	.	TRBV11-3	CASSLGRSSYNEQFF	TGTGCCAGCAGCTTAGGACGGAGCTCCTACAATGAGCAGTTCTTC
.	TRBJ2-7	TRBD2	TRBV7-9	CASSAAGSYEQYF	TGTGCCAGCAGCGCAGCGGGATCGTACGAGCAGTACTTC
.	TRBJ1-1	.	TRBV27	CASSLMRGSTEAFF	TGTGCCAGCAGTTTGATGCGAGGGAGCACTGAAGCTTTCTTT
.	TRBJ1-5	.	TRBV11-3	CASSLGGGGEGQPQHF	TGTGCCAGCAGCTTAGGGGGGGGAGGGGAGGGACAGCCCCAGCATTTT
.	TRBJ1-6	.	TRBV30	CAWSQDRSSYNSPLHF	TGTGCCTGGAGTCAAGACAGGAGCTCCTATAATTCACCCCTCCACTTT
.	TRBJ2-1	.	TRBV7-9	CASSLGRIAANEQFF	TGTGCCAGCAGCTTAGGGAGGATTGCGGCCAATGAGCAGTTCTTC
.	TRBJ2-1	.	TRBV30	CAWSGGVSYNEQFF	TGTGCCTGGAGTGGCGGTGTCTCCTACAATGAGCAGTTCTTC
.	TRBJ2-2	.	TRBV28	CASSSTGIRELFF	TGTGCCAGCAGCTCGACAGGTATCAGGGAGCTGTTTTTT
.	TRBJ2-1	TRBD1	TRBV9	CASSVDRGPYNEQFF	TGTGCCAGCAGCGTAGATAGGGGGCCGTACAATGAGCAGTTCTTC
.	TRBJ2-7	.	TRBV11-2	CASSFVGGDSYEQYF	TGTGCCAGCAGCTTCGTTGGAGGGGACTCCTACGAGCAGTACTTC
.	TRBJ2-7	TRBD2	TRBV11-2	CASSLGTSGLRDYEQYF	TGTGCCAGCAGCCTAGGGACTAGCGGTCTAAGGGACTACGAGCAGTACTTC